This TCR beta chain was sequenced in a study of graft-versus-host responses after intestinal transplantation. General study findings and limits: When patients had graft-donor T cell macrochimerism, their allografts held high graft-versus-host to host-versus-graft clonal ratios.

CDR3 length equals 15 residues. Per germline, CDR1 SGDLS and CDR2 YYNGEE. V dropped 2 bases and J dropped 5 bases, with 16 bases sitting between them. Comment on this clone: The antigen is undetermined.

Assay used: immunoSEQ multiplex PCR; TCRdb lists only in-frame clones, some missing. The data contain about 51,000 clones, roughly 90% of them singletons. The source was unstimulated CD4+ T cells sorted from spleen or lymph node cells, collected before transplant. The chain is built from TRBV9 and TRBJ1-2; D perhaps matches TRBD1 (5 bases). The origin of this receptor is a human donor who was the organ donor for an intestinal transplant. The CDR3 DNA reads as TGTGCCAGCAGCGTGACAGCATCCCTTAAGTATGGCTACACCTTC. This translates into CASSVTASLKYGYTF.